Listed below are T cell receptor beta chains from one sample, sequenced in a study of tumor and adjacent non-tumor tissue in lung cancer. Each CDR3 protein gets one entry after TCRdb re-called the multiplex PCR reads with MiXCR. This sample yields 100,000 to 150,000 distinct CDR3 sequences, of which 66% are seen a single time; around 13% belongs to the top ten. Sequenced: lung tumor tissue. The receptor set was obtained from a man aged 30-40 years with non-small cell lung cancer. CDR3s include the opening cysteine and the closing phenylalanine or tryptophan. D genes are given only for firm matches. Clone size is stated in some rows and not others, as once, few, many or a class when expanded.

V,size,D,J,DNA,CDR3
TRBV7-8,-,TRBD2,TRBJ2-5,TGTGCCAGCAGCTTGAGGACTAGAACAGAGACCCAGTACTTC,CASSLRTRTETQYF
TRBV5-4,-,TRBD1,TRBJ2-5,TGTGTCAACAGCTTGCGGACAGGACGACAAGAGACCCAGTACTTC,CVNSLRTGRQETQYF
TRBV5-1,-,-,TRBJ1-1,TGCGCCAGCAGTCGAGTCCAGGAGTTGAACACTGAAGCTTTCTTT,CASSRVQELNTEAFF
TRBV20-1,-,TRBD2,TRBJ2-2,TGCAGTGCCCTACAGACTCGCGGGGGGGCCTTATACACCGGGGAGCTGTTTTTT,CSALQTRGGALYTGELFF
TRBV11-1,-,-,TRBJ1-6,TGTGCCAGTAGCTTACACGGCAGCTATAATCCACCCCTCCACTTT,CASSLHGSYNPPLHF
TRBV4-1,many,TRBD1,TRBJ1-2,TGCGCCAGCAGCGACAGGGGTCTGTATGGCTACACCTTC,CASSDRGLYGYTF
TRBV11-3,-,TRBD1,TRBJ1-1,TGTGTCAGTAGCTTAGGGACAGTATTGAACACTGAAGCTTTCTTT,CVSSLGTVLNTEAFF
TRBV5-6,-,-,TRBJ1-6,TGTGCCAGGAGCTTGGGCCATAATTCACCCGTCCACTTT,CARSLGHNSPVHF
TRBV20-1,-,-,TRBJ1-4,TGCAGTGTTAGAGACCTCAAGGGTGGTGACGAAAAACTGTTTTTT,CSVRDLKGGDEKLFF
TRBV4-3,-,TRBD1,TRBJ2-4,TGCGCCAGCAGCCAACAGGACAGGGGAGGAAACGTTCAGTACTTC,CASSQQDRGGNVQYF
TRBV2,-,-,TRBJ1-4,TGTGCCAGCAGTGACGAGGAAAAACTGTTTTTT,CASSDEEKLFF
TRBV29-1,-,-,TRBJ2-3,TGCAGCGTTGATGACCCTAGTGACAGCACAGATACGCAGTATTTT,CSVDDPSDSTDTQYF
TRBV20-1,many,-,TRBJ1-1,TGCAGTGCTAGAGAGGGAGGGGGTAGGCACAACACTGAAGCTTTCTTT,CSAREGGGRHNTEAFF
TRBV20-1,-,-,TRBJ2-3,TGCAGTGCTTCTGACAGCGGGCACACAGATACGCACTATTTT,CSASDSGHTDTHYF
TRBV4-2,few,-,TRBJ2-7,TGTGCCAGCAGCCCCAGGGGGGGGAACGAGCAGTACTTC,CASSPRGGNEQYF
TRBV10-3,many,-,TRBJ1-3,TGTGCCATCGGGTCTGGAAGCTCTGGAAACACCATATATTTT,CAIGSGSSGNTIYF
TRBV5-6,-,-,TRBJ2-2,TGTGCCAGCAGCTCCGCAATATTACAGGGTCTGAGGACCGGGGAACTGTTTTTT,CASSSAILQGLRTGELFF
TRBV20-1,-,-,TRBJ2-2,TGCAGTTTCAAAAGCGGTAACATCGGGGAGCTGTCTTTT,CSFKSGNIGELSF
TRBV5-1,-,TRBD1,TRBJ2-7,TGCGCCAGCTACGAACGGCCCGGGACAGGGGCATACGAGCAGTACTTC,CASYERPGTGAYEQYF
TRBV11-2,-,-,TRBJ2-7,TGTGCCATCAGCTTAGAAGAATTGGGGGGAACCTACGAGCTGTATTTC,CAISLEELGGTYELYF
TRBV11-2,many,-,TRBJ2-1,TGTGCCAGCAGCTTAGTCAGGGCCGGGTCCAATGAGCAGTTCTTC,CASSLVRAGSNEQFF
TRBV7-8,few,-,TRBJ1-6,TGTGCCAGCCGGGGACCCTATAATTCACCCCTCCACTTT,CASRGPYNSPLHF
TRBV11-3,few,-,TRBJ2-3,TGTGCCAGCAGCCCGACTGGGGGGAGAGATACGCAGTATTTT,CASSPTGGRDTQYF
TRBV11-2,-,-,TRBJ1-2,TGTGCCAGCAGCGCCGTCAGGGTTTCTAACTGTGGCTACACCTTC,CASSAVRVSNCGYTF
TRBV12-3/TRBV12-4,many,TRBD1,TRBJ1-5,TGTGCCAGCAGAAAGAGAGGGGGCTACTTGAGCAATCAGCCCCAGCATTTT,CASRKRGGYLSNQPQHF
TRBV20-1,-,-,TRBJ2-3,TGCAGTGCTGATAACGGTGGGGGCCCAGATACGCAGTATTTT,CSADNGGGPDTQYF
TRBV20-1,-,-,TRBJ1-6,TGCAGTGCTAAACTGGGAGTGCAGACCTATAATTTACCCCTCCACTTT,CSAKLGVQTYNLPLHF
TRBV6-5,-,TRBD1,TRBJ1-6,TGTGCCAGCAGTTACGCGACAGGGGATAATTCATCCCTCCACTTT,CASSYATGDNSSLHF
TRBV11-3,many,-,TRBJ1-3,TGTGCCAGCAGCTTAGCCGGGGTGGCTGGAAACACCATATATTTT,CASSLAGVAGNTIYF
TRBV7-9,few,-,TRBJ2-1,TGTGCCAGCAGCTTAATTTCGGGCCCCGTCCTGAATGAGCAGTTCTTC,CASSLISGPVLNEQFF
TRBV6-5,many,-,TRBJ2-7,TGTGCCAGCAGTCCCCGTGGTACAGGGAACTACGAGCAGTACTTC,CASSPRGTGNYEQYF
TRBV12-3/TRBV12-4,-,-,TRBJ2-7,TGTGCCAGCAGTTTTGGGCACGAGCAGTACTTC,CASSFGHEQYF
TRBV11-2,few,-,TRBJ1-3,TGTGCCAGCAGCTTCGACAGCGGAGGCTCCATATATTTT,CASSFDSGGSIYF
TRBV4-3,-,-,TRBJ1-6,TGCGCCTGCAGCCAAGAGTCAGGGACCAATTCACCCCTCTACTTT,CACSQESGTNSPLYF
TRBV7-9,-,-,TRBJ1-3,TGTGTCAACCTGGGATCCTCTGGAAACACCATATATTTT,CVNLGSSGNTIYF
TRBV5-4,-,-,TRBJ2-1,TGTGTCAGCAGCTTGGTAGCAGACAATGAGCAGTTCTTC,CVSSLVADNEQFF
TRBV29-1,-,TRBD1,TRBJ2-7,TGCAGCGCTGGACAGGGGGCCGTGGGCGAGCATTACTTC,CSAGQGAVGEHYF
TRBV29-1,-,-,TRBJ2-7,TGCAGCGTTGATGACGGGGTGGACGGGCAGTACTTT,CSVDDGVDGQYF
TRBV20-1,once,-,TRBJ2-1,TGCAGTGCCCGCGAACCCGTGACAGCTATAGACAATGAGCAGTTCTTC,CSAREPVTAIDNEQFF
TRBV10-3,-,-,TRBJ2-7,TGTGCCATCTGGGCTTCGTGCTACGAGCAGTACTTC,CAIWASCYEQYF
TRBV30,-,-,TRBJ2-7,TGTGCCTGGAGTGTGGGTAGCGGCTACGAGCAGTACTTC,CAWSVGSGYEQYF
TRBV11-2,-,-,TRBJ2-7,TGTGCCAGCAGCTTAGATTTTAGCGGTATGACAGGTCCCTCCTACAAGCAGTACTTC,CASSLDFSGMTGPSYKQYF
TRBV30,-,-,TRBJ1-3,TGTGCCACGGATTCTGGAAACACCATATATTTT,CATDSGNTIYF
TRBV11-2,-,-,TRBJ2-2,TGTGCCAGCAGCCGACGGGGGAGCGCCGGGGAGCTGTTTTTT,CASSRRGSAGELFF
TRBV11-2,many,-,TRBJ1-6,TGTGCCAGCAGCCCGGACAGATATAATTCACCCCTCCACTTT,CASSPDRYNSPLHF
TRBV11-1,-,-,TRBJ2-7,TGTACTAGCAGCGCAAGGGGGTCCGGCAGGGCTTACGAGCAGTACTTC,CTSSARGSGRAYEQYF
TRBV5-1,few,-,TRBJ2-5,TGCGCCAGCAGCCCAGCGGGTCACCAAGAGACCCAGTACTTC,CASSPAGHQETQYF
TRBV4-2,-,-,TRBJ1-5,TGTGCCAGCAGACCAGTAGCCCAGGGCCGCATCGATCAGCCCCGGCATTTT,CASRPVAQGRIDQPRHF
TRBV20-1,medium-sized,TRBD1,TRBJ2-7,TGCAGTGCCACCGGGACAGCCTCCTACGAGCAGTACTTC,CSATGTASYEQYF